This section outlines one T cell receptor beta chain sequence together with its context. Its specificity is not known. Pooled samples include second doses given at about 4 or 12 weeks. This specimen comes from a study of T cell responses to AZD1222 COVID-19 vaccine. The assay was immunoSEQ multiplex PCR, and TCRdb's table has in-frame clones only and misses some. Of 65,000 to 100,000 clones in the sample, 85% to 90% are singletons; the top ten hold about 7%. Unmatched junction bases numbered 23, after V lost 3 bases and J lost 4 bases. CDR1 and CDR2 from the germline V gene are MDHEN and SYDVKM. The CDR3 covers 20 residues. General observations from the study: Spike was spanned by vaccine-associated CD4 TCRs, with dominance at 160-218 and 743-854. Elevations in Spike-specific TCR breadth and depth followed administration of two AZD1222 doses.

The chain couples TRBV28 to TRBJ1-2, with TRBD1 matching over 7 bases. Sequencing used peripheral blood, obtained 28 days after the second AZD1222 dose. This TCR was sampled from an adult who received the AZD1222 COVID-19 vaccine. The CDR3 protein is CASSFGTDHNAEMIAYGYTF. In DNA form, the CDR3 reads TGTGCCAGCAGTTTCGGGACAGATCATAACGCGGAAATGATAGCCTATGGCTACACCTTC.